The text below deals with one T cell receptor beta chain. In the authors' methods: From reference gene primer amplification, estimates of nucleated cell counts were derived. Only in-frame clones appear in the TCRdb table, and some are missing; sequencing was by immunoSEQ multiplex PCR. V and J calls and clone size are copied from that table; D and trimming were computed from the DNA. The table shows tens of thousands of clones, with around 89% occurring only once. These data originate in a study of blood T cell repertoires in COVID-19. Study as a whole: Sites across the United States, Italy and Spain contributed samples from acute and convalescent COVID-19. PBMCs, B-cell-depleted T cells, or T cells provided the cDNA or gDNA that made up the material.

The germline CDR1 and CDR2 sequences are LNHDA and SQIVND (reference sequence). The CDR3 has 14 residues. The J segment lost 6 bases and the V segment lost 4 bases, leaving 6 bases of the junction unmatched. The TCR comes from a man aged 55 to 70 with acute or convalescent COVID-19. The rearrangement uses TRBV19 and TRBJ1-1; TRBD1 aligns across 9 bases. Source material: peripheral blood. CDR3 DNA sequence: TGTGCCAGTAGTAGGGGACAGGGTAACCCTGAAGCTTTCTTT. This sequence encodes CASSRGQGNPEAFF.